This is a list of T cell receptor beta chains from one sample in a study of shared clonotypes between healthy human individuals. The method was immunoSEQ multiplex PCR; TCRdb's version includes in-frame clones alone and lacks a portion of them. The table includes under 1,100,000 clones, around 76% detected once. The sequenced sample was memory CD4+ T cells sorted from blood. These TCRs come from a man aged 18 to 35 in good health. The conserved cysteine and the conserved F or W are not part of the CDR3 here.

V,CDR3
TRBV6-6,ATRQDRAQETQY
TRBV5-4,ASSLAAGQGGEGNTGELF
TRBV30,AWSLGNQPQH
TRBV4-2,ASSQDRGGGYT
TRBV6-1,ASQQAWGFGYT
TRBV19,ASSRGLPDGRNNSPLH
TRBV5-6,ASSLGARGPEAF
TRBV27,ASGTGEGQPQH
TRBV5-1,ASSLGDRDNQPQH
TRBV30,AWSLGNTGELF
TRBV4-1,ASSRDPGNEGGAGNTIY
TRBV30,AYSTGAINTGELF
TRBV6-6,ASSRAGQGAYEQY
TRBV9,ASSVGAGGSYEQY
TRBV2,ASREVAGVGWNEQF
TRBV2,ASTLGAGESEQY
TRBV5-1,ASSLIGSLNTEAF
TRBV10-3,AIKASGLANTEAF
TRBV4-3,ASSQGALAGAGETQY
TRBV18,ASSPQDGYT
TRBV5-1,ASSFGGGSTEAF
TRBV5-1,ASSQLTGNSYEQY
TRBV30,AWTSGRLQDTQY
TRBV6-1,ASSARQVNTEAF
TRBV5-3,ARSSGTDTQY
TRBV19,ASSNVEEQY
TRBV5-1,ASTLETGITDTQY
TRBV6-6,ASSDRGQVNQPQH
TRBV9,ASSVEVASNIQY
TRBV29-1,SVRQAAEKLF
TRBV19,ASSLSGISGYT
TRBV18,ASSSGQAQNIQY